This T cell receptor (beta chain) was sequenced for a study of blood T cells in healthy people across ages. The study's findings and limits: As naive T cell percentage varied, TCR beta diversity correlated strongly with it.

Germline-derived CDR1 and CDR2 are LNHDA and SQIVND (reference sequence). The CDR3 contains 12 residues. This clonotype has only a few counts. Antigen unknown. The authors ran a second PCR of roughly 6 to 12 cycles using a sample-barcoded 5' primer and a J-beta primer mix. TCRdb processed the 5' RACE reads anew with MiXCR; each CDR3 protein has one entry. The sample holds roughly 1,000,000 distinct CDR3 sequences, approximately 25% seen once. This sample also appeared in a second study, on T cells of mothers and their children.

The TCR sequence derives from a girl aged 2 to 10 in good health. The sample consisted of blood. The rearrangement joins TRBV19 to TRBJ2-5; D is unclear. The J call is uncertain, as TRBJ2-1 better fits the DNA end. As DNA, the CDR3 is TGTGCCAGTAGTCCCCCCCTTGGAGAGCAGTTCTTC. Encoded protein: CASSPPLGEQFF.